These 11 T cell receptor beta chains came from one sample sequenced in a study of shared clonotypes between healthy human individuals. Sequencing was performed with immunoSEQ multiplex PCR; in TCRdb, only in-frame clones are kept and a portion is missing. The profile shows more than 450,000 clones, 60% to 85% of them singletons. The sequencing input was PBMCs. Receptor source: a woman aged 40 to 55 in good health. Some clones in this sample may be carry-over from other donors' samples.

With regard to this clone: This likely reflects a read error, since a far larger clone is one base away. The V gene is TRBV6-4, the J gene TRBJ2-3; the D gene is possibly TRBD2 (6 bases). Trimming removed 5 bases at V and 6 bases at J, with 15 bases between. The CDR3 sequence is 14 residues long. Looked up from germline, CDR1 is MRHNA and CDR2 is SNTAGT. In DNA form, the CDR3 reads TGTGCCAGCAGTTGCGGGAAAGACTTGGATACGCAGTATTTT. It translates to CASSCGKDLDTQYF.

At least ten counts were recorded for this clone. J is TRBJ2-2 and V is TRBV7-9, with D perhaps matching TRBD2 (5 bases). The ends were cut back, 6 bases at V and 1 base at J, with 6 bases in the middle. The CDR3 covers 13 residues. Germline CDR1 is SEHNR and CDR2 is FQNEAQ (reference sequence). In nucleotides, the CDR3 is TGTGCCAGCAGGGACTTGAACACCGGGGAGCTGTTTTTT. Translated: CASRDLNTGELFF.

This clone was counted only a few times. The rearrangement links TRBV11-2 to TRBJ2-1; D unclear. This CDR3 has 11 amino acids. Germline-derived CDR1 and CDR2 are SGHAT and FQNNGV. Between the trimmed V and J ends, which lost 1 base and 10 bases, there was a span of 5 bases. CDR3: CASSLGVEQFF. CDR3 coding DNA: TGTGCCAGCAGCTTAGGGGTAGAGCAGTTCTTC.

V and J are TRBV25-1 and TRBJ2-1; D is possibly TRBD1 or TRBD2 (9 bases each). The CDR3 covers 18 residues. The V and J ends lost 6 bases and 5 bases respectively, with 26 bases between them. Germline CDR1 and CDR2: MGHDK and SYGVNS. The CDR3: CASRRWTGAGGPHNEQFF. The CDR3 region has the DNA TGTGCCAGCAGGAGGTGGACAGGGGCGGGAGGGCCCCACAATGAGCAGTTCTTC.

The chain couples TRBV5-1 to TRBJ2-3, with 10 bases aligning to TRBD1. The length of the CDR3 is 15 residues. V trimming: 4 bases; J trimming: 5 bases; junction bases outside the gene matches: 7. Germline CDR1 and CDR2: SGHRS and YFSETQ. CDR3 nucleotides: TGCGCCAGCAGCGCGGGGACAGGGGCGGGAGATACGCAGTATTTT. It translates to CASSAGTGAGDTQYF.

This chain uses TRBV6-5 with TRBJ2-2; TRBD1 might be the D (6 bases). The V gene's germline CDR1 is MNHEY and CDR2 SVGAGI. This CDR3 spans 12 amino acids. Trimming removed 9 bases at V and 4 bases at J, with 9 bases between. The CDR3 DNA sequence: TGTGCCAGGCGACAGGTCACCGGGGAGCTGTTTTTT. Protein sequence: CARRQVTGELFF.

The chain couples TRBV7-8 to TRBJ1-6; TRBD1 matches at 8 bases. Germline V gene lookup returns CDR1 SGHVS and CDR2 FQNEAQ. The ends lost 5 bases at V and 9 bases at J; junction bases unmatched: 9. The CDR3 contains 15 residues. CDR3 nucleotides: TGTGCCAGCAGCCGACAAGGACAGGGCGGTTCACCCCTCCACTTT. Translated: CASSRQGQGGSPLHF.

This CDR3 reads CASSLGLGSGYEQYF. The CDR3 DNA sequence: TGTGCCAGCAGCTTAGGACTCGGTTCGGGGTACGAGCAGTACTTC. The rearrangement uses TRBV7-2 and TRBJ2-7, with D perhaps matching TRBD2 (5 bases). CDR3 length: 15 amino acids. Germline V lookup: CDR1 SGHTA, CDR2 FQGNSA. Trimming took off 1 base at V and 4 bases at J, with 14 bases between the two ends.

The chain recombines TRBV28 with TRBJ1-2; 10 positions match TRBD1. The CDR3 extends over 14 amino acids. V lost 5 bases and J lost 4; bases outside the gene matches: 4. From germline, CDR1 is MDHEN and CDR2 SYDVKM. The chain's CDR3 is CASSRTGGGYGYTF. CDR3 bases: TGTGCCAGCAGTCGGACAGGGGGGGGCTATGGCTACACCTTC.

The J gene is TRBJ1-1, the V gene TRBV6-5; D gene uncertain. Germline CDR1 and CDR2: MNHEY and SVGAGI. The CDR3 runs 14 residues. Deletions cut 5 bases from V and 0 bases from J, with 10 bases between. The CDR3, as DNA: TGTGCCAGCAGTGAACTCGGCATGAACACTGAAGCTTTCTTT. Its translation: CASSELGMNTEAFF.

This chain uses TRBV7-6 with TRBJ2-3; D gene unclear. Germline V CDR1 and CDR2: SGHVS, FNYEAQ. CDR3 length equals 15 residues. The germline V and J ends were trimmed by 5 bases and 2 bases, with 14 bases remaining between them. The CDR3 reads CASSHLSGVTDTQYF. CDR3 DNA sequence: TGTGCCAGCAGCCACCTCAGTGGGGTCACAGATACGCAGTATTTT.